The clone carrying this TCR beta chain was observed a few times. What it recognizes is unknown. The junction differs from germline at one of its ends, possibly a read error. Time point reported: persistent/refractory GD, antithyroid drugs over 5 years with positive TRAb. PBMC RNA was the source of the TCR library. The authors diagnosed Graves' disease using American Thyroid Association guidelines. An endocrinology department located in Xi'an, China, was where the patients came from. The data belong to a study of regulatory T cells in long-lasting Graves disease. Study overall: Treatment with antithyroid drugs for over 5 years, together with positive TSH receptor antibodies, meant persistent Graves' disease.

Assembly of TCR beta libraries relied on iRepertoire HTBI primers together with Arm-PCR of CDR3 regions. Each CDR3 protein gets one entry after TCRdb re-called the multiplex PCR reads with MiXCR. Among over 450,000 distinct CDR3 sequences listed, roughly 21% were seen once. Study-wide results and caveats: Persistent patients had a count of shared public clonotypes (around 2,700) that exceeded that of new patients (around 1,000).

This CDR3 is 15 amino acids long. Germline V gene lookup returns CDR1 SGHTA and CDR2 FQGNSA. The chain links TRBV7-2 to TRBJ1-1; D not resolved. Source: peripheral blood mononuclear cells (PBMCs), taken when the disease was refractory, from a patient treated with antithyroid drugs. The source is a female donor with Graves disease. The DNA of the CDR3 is TGTGTCAGCAGCTTAGAGGTAGCCCCGAACACTGAAGCTTTCTTT. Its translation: CVSSLEVAPNTEAFF.